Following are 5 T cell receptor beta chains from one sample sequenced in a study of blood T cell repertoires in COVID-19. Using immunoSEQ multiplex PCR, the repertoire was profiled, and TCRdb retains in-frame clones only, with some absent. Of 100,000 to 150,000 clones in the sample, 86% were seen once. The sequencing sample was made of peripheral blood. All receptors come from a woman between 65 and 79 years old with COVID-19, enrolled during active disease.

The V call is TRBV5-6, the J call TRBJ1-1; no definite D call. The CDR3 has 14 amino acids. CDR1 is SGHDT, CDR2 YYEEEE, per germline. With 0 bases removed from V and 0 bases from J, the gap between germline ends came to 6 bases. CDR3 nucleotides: TGTGCCAGCAGCTTGGACTACTTGAACACTGAAGCTTTCTTT. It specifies CASSLDYLNTEAFF.

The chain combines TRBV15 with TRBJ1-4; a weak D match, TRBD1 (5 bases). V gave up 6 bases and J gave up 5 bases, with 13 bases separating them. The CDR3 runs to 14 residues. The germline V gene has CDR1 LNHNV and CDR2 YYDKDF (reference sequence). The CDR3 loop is CATRQGRENEKLFF. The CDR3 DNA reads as TGTGCCACCAGGCAGGGCAGGGAAAATGAAAAACTGTTTTTT.

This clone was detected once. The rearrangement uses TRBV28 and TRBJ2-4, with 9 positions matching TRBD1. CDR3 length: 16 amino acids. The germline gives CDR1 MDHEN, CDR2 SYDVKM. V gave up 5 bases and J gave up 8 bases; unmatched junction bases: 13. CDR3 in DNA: TGTGCCAGCAGTCCGACTCCTACAGGGGGCCTAGACATTCAGTACTTC. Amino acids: CASSPTPTGGLDIQYF. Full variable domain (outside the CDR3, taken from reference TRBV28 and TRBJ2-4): DVKVTQSSRYLVKRTGEKVFLECVQDMDHENMFWYRQDPGLGLRLIYFSYDVKMKEKGDIPEGYSVSREKKERFSLILESASTNQTSMYLCASSPTPTGGLDIQYFGAGTRLSVL.

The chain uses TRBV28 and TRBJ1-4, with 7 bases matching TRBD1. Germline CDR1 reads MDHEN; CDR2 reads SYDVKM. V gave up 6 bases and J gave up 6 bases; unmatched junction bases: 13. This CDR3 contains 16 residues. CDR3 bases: TGTGCCAGCAGAAACCCTGACAGGGAGTTTTATGAAAAACTGTTTTTT. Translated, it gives CASRNPDREFYEKLFF. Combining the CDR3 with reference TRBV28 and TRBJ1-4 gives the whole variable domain DVKVTQSSRYLVKRTGEKVFLECVQDMDHENMFWYRQDPGLGLRLIYFSYDVKMKEKGDIPEGYSVSREKKERFSLILESASTNQTSMYLCASRNPDREFYEKLFFGSGTQLSVL.

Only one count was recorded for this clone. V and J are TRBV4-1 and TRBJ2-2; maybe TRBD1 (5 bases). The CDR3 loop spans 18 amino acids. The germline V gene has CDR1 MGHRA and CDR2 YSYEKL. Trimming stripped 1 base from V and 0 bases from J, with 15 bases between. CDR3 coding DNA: TGCGCCAGCAGCCAAGGATCGTCCAGGGTGACGAACACCGGGGAGCTGTTTTTT. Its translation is CASSQGSSRVTNTGELFF.